This T cell receptor (beta chain) appears in the sequencing data of a study of T cell responses to AZD1222 COVID-19 vaccine (dated by TCRdb to the early 2020s). About the investigation overall: TCR sequencing covered more than 230 trial participants: nearly 210 given two doses of AZD1222 and 26 given two doses of MenACWY control vaccine. Trial participants were enrolled by age into 18-55, 56-69 and 70-plus year subgroups, with 148, 28 and 57 TCR-sequenced participants respectively.

After removal of 0 bases from V and 7 bases from J, the junction retains 4 bases not matched to a gene. The germline V gene supplies CDR1 SGDLS and CDR2 YYNGEE. The CDR3 starts with the cysteine, ends with the phenylalanine, and has 15 residues. Solely the CDR3 DNA is kept, with 45 bases framed from the first base. Sample time point, as interpreted from the label and publication: about 28 days (+/-7) after the second vaccine dose. AZD1222 recipients given second doses at about 4 weeks or at about 12 weeks were pooled, since spike-specific TCR depth and breadth were not found to differ between the two schedules. Samples from vaccinated people were obtained from the UK trials COV001 and COV002, which included a single-blind randomized controlled phase 2/3 trial of AZD1222 (ChAdOx1 nCoV-19) in healthy adults. For TCRbeta chain sequencing, PBMC samples from trial participants were taken at day 0 and at day 28 after the second dose.

The CDR3 regions of human TCRbeta chains were analyzed by immunosequencing. The study's own analysis went as follows. Repertoire TCRs were matched against a reference library of SARS-CoV-2-specific TCRs generated with the MIRA antigen-specificity platform. Breadth was defined as the fraction of unique TCRs that were SARS-CoV-2-associated, and depth was defined as the fraction of total T cells that were SARS-CoV-2-associated. Using the MIRA data, each spike-specific TCR was assigned both to the spike region to which the TCR was reactive and to a CD4 or CD8 class. Log10-transformed breadth and depth values were compared by one-way ANOVA with Sidak's multiple comparisons tests. The immuneACCESS repertoire file appears here via TCRdb, limited to in-frame rearrangements. These files lack a portion of the clones; in checked studies, under half of the deficit traces to unresolved V genes, and the cause of the others is not known. Clone size and the V and J calls come from that table; the DNA yielded D and trimming. Present in this sample are about 81,000 clones, 85% to 95% of which were seen just once. The ten biggest clones cover roughly 8% of the sample.

About this clone: It has no known antigen specificity. Within one base of it there is no much larger clone, and no base qualities were kept.

General findings and caveats noted by the study authors: Because no day 14 peak-response samples were available, the repertoires could be characterized only after the peak T cell response. Most participants were white British and females outnumbered males, and the authors suggested that clonal diversity may have been underestimated. The vaccine-associated CD4 TCRs covered the entire spike protein, and the dominant responses fell in regions 160-218 and 743-854. The 56-69-year group was small, and its depth increase did not reach significance, likely because of low power. After two AZD1222 doses, spike-specific TCR breadth and depth were significantly higher than at day 0 and than in MenACWY recipients. Reportedly, almost half of the unique spike-specific TCRs recognized epitopes lying outside the regions that are mutated in the B.1.351 and B.1.1.7 variants. Only 5 to 7 AZD1222 recipients were SARS-CoV-2 seropositive at baseline, limiting conclusions about previously exposed vaccinees.

The material was peripheral blood, obtained 28 days after the second AZD1222 dose. Recombination joined TRBV9 with TRBJ2-1, with 10 bases matching TRBD2. This sequence was found in an adult who received the AZD1222 COVID-19 vaccine. CDR3 loop: CASSVDLAGVNEQFF. The bases read TGTGCCAGCAGCGTAGATCTAGCGGGAGTTAATGAGCAGTTCTTC.